This T cell receptor beta chain is drawn from a study of OX40 agonist ivuxolimab in advanced cancers. Turning to the study itself: Partial responses were recorded for three patients, including one with hepatocellular carcinoma and two with cutaneous melanoma.

This clone was seen a single time. Libraries were prepared by immunoSEQ multiplex PCR; TCRdb keeps only in-frame clonotypes and omits some of them. This sample has some 94,000 clones; about 90% occur once, and the top ten carry about 0.89%. V lost 7 bases to trimming and J lost 5 bases, with 17 bases between them. Germline-derived CDR1 and CDR2 are MGHRA and YSYEKL. CDR3 length: 15 amino acids. This clonotype was sampled from an adult with an advanced solid tumor such as melanoma, head and neck, liver or kidney cancer. The chain recombines TRBV4-1 with TRBJ1-4; perhaps TRBD1 as D (6 bases). The specimen was CD4+ or CD8+ T cells sorted from blood, collected in a trial of the OX40 agonist ivuxolimab. CDR3: CASTRRQQGNEKLFF. DNA for the CDR3: TGCGCCAGCACCCGAAGACAGCAGGGGAATGAAAAACTGTTTTTT.